What follows is one T cell receptor beta chain and its context. Its antigen is as yet unknown. The assay was immunoSEQ multiplex PCR, and TCRdb's table has in-frame clones only and misses some. The sample carries about 29,000 clones, approximately 90% recorded once. The data were obtained in a study of T cell clonotyping in hematopoietic cell transplantation. Overall study results and limits: Without cell sorting, CD4 versus CD8 contributions remain unresolved.

CDR1 SNHLY and CDR2 FYNNEI come from the germline V gene. The V end lost 4 bases, the J end lost 5 bases, and 8 bases lay between the germline ends. The CDR3 runs to 13 residues. Blood collection times were about day -28 and days 30, 100, 180 posttransplant. The chain recombines TRBV2 with TRBJ2-2; D gene ambiguous. The clonotype originates from a female patient aged 50-60 years who had an allogeneic stem cell transplant from a related donor, so the T cells may come from the graft donor. Some clones in this sample may be carry-over from other donors' samples. The material was PBMCs, obtained 100 days after allogeneic stem cell transplant. This CDR3 is CASSVFQTGELFF. The CDR3 DNA sequence: TGTGCCAGCAGTGTTTTCCAGACCGGGGAGCTGTTTTTT.